This T cell receptor (beta chain) is drawn from a study of T cell repertoires in cytomegalovirus infection (dated by TCRdb to the late 2010s). Some background on the complete study: Alongside well-studied HLA-B-restricted epitopes, the peptide stimulations were aimed at recently identified HLA-C-restricted CMV epitopes, whose presentation resists viral immunomodulation. Donor HLA type was relevant to the analysis, as public TCR beta signatures indicated carriage of CMV infection together with the matching HLA type. The full study reports these points: The ex vivo response was dominated by HLA-C-restricted CMV-specific TCR beta clonotypes, which also provided the single most frequent clonotype in two of eight donors. Carriers of CMV infection plus the relevant HLA type were discriminated by the cumulative frequency of public TCR beta family members in the study cohort and in an independent roughly 350-donor cohort.

The instrument given in TCRdb is Illumina HiSeq 1500. TCRdb reprocessing: public reads trimmed at Q25 with fastp, clones called with MiXCR, in-frame beta chains kept. One record per CDR3 amino acid sequence lists the most common genes and DNA. Here the sample has 650,000 to 900,000 distinct CDR3 sequences; 30% to 35% occur a single time. The top ten clones comprise over 10% of the sample. CDR1 and CDR2 are read off the germline V gene (reference sequence) as MNHEY and SMNVEV. Spanning cysteine to phenylalanine, the CDR3 consists of 15 amino acids. This entry keeps only the CDR3 DNA: 45 bases, framed from base 1. The junction shows trimming of 5 bases on V and 10 bases on J, plus 18 bases between the germline ends. Concerning this clonotype: The antigen this receptor binds is unknown. Base-call qualities are not available, and no considerably larger clone is one nucleotide away.

The label giving this sample's treatment or condition can be read as: in vitro stimulation with specific CMV peptide epitopes to enrich CMV-specific T cells. The specimen was cultured CD8+ T cells from PBMCs, collected from culture after CMV antigen stimulation. The chain is encoded by TRBV27 joined to TRBJ1-6; TRBD1 is possibly the D segment (5 matching bases). The TCR was taken from a human donor in good health (CMV status not recorded). Some clones in this sample may be carry-over from other donors' samples. This receptor carries the CDR3 CASSPGQGQGSPLHF. The DNA sequence is given as TGTGCCAGCAGTCCCGGCCAGGGTCAAGGCTCACCCCTCCACTTT.